These T cell receptor beta chains were read from a single sample in a study of OX40 agonist ivuxolimab in advanced cancers. Measured with immunoSEQ multiplex PCR; TCRdb has only the in-frame clones, and not every one. The data hold 40,000 or so clones, with approximately 80% observed a single time. Sequenced here: CD4+ or CD8+ T cells sorted from blood, sampled in a trial of the OX40 agonist ivuxolimab. The receptors originated from an adult with an advanced solid tumor such as melanoma, head and neck, liver or kidney cancer. CDR3s include the opening cysteine and the closing phenylalanine or tryptophan. D genes are given only for firm matches. For some rows the clone size is stated as once, few or many, or as a class when expanded; others skip it.

len	v_gene	abundance	j_gene	d_gene	CDR3aa	CDR3nt
15	TRBV11-3	-	TRBJ2-1	-	CASSPRTTGNNEQFF	TGTGCCAGCAGCCCACGGACTACCGGTAACAATGAGCAGTTCTTC
14	TRBV11-3	-	TRBJ2-7	-	CASSSAGPLREQYF	TGTGCCAGCAGCTCTGCGGGCCCCTTGAGGGAGCAGTACTTC
14	TRBV7-3	-	TRBJ2-1	-	CASSLAGRKGEQFF	TGTGCCAGCAGCTTAGCGGGGAGGAAGGGTGAGCAGTTCTTC
15	TRBV30	-	TRBJ1-5	-	CAYSTGLVANQPQHF	TGTGCCTATTCGACAGGCCTCGTGGCCAATCAGCCCCAGCATTTT
13	TRBV5-1	-	TRBJ2-7	-	CASSQGLAYEQYF	TGCGCCAGCAGCCAGGGCCTAGCCTACGAGCAGTACTTC
15	TRBV18	once	TRBJ2-3	-	CASSPRAEITDTQYF	TGTGCCAGCTCACCAAGGGCGGAGATCACAGATACGCAGTATTTT
15	TRBV6-5	-	TRBJ2-2	TRBD2	CASYAAGGHAGELFF	TGTGCCAGTTATGCTGCGGGAGGTCACGCCGGGGAGCTGTTTTTT
16	TRBV27	-	TRBJ1-5	-	CASRHAGRRVNQPQHF	TGTGCCAGTCGACACGCGGGACGAAGGGTGAATCAGCCCCAGCATTTT
18	TRBV10-3	few	TRBJ1-5	-	CAISSAFLGAGDVQPQHF	TGTGCCATCAGTTCCGCATTTTTAGGGGCAGGGGATGTTCAGCCCCAGCATTTT
15	TRBV7-2	-	TRBJ2-3	-	CASSLDGGKTDTQYF	TGTGCCAGCAGCTTAGACGGCGGGAAGACAGATACGCAGTATTTT
14	TRBV4-3	-	TRBJ1-5	-	CASSRQVRNQPQHF	TGCGCCAGCAGTCGACAGGTTCGCAATCAGCCCCAGCATTTT
15	TRBV9	-	TRBJ2-2	TRBD2	CASSDLAGGTGELFF	TGTGCCAGCAGCGACCTAGCGGGAGGTACCGGGGAGCTGTTTTTT
15	TRBV27	-	TRBJ1-1	TRBD1	CASSFLGTGPIGAFF	TGTGCCAGCAGTTTCCTAGGGACAGGGCCTATCGGGGCTTTCTTT
14	TRBV28	-	TRBJ2-1	TRBD1	CASSSSQGDNEQFF	TGTGCCAGCTCTTCTTCACAGGGGGACAATGAGCAGTTCTTC
16	TRBV28	-	TRBJ2-2	TRBD2	CASSSSSGSNTGELFF	TGTGCCAGCAGCTCGTCTAGCGGGTCGAACACCGGGGAGCTGTTTTTT
15	TRBV6-6	-	TRBJ2-1	-	CASSRDWSSYNEQFF	TGTGCCAGCAGTAGAGACTGGAGCTCCTACAATGAGCAGTTCTTC
12	TRBV5-6	few	TRBJ2-7	-	CASSRQGDEQYF	TGTGCCAGCAGTCGGCAAGGGGACGAGCAGTACTTC
13	TRBV2	-	TRBJ2-1	-	CASTTAGDNEQFF	TGTGCCAGCACTACCGCAGGGGACAATGAGCAGTTCTTC
14	TRBV9	-	TRBJ2-1	-	CASSPRFQGGEQFF	TGTGCCAGCAGCCCCCGGTTTCAGGGGGGTGAGCAGTTCTTC
14	TRBV7-2	-	TRBJ1-3	TRBD1	CASSEQGAGNTIYF	TGTGCCAGCAGCGAACAGGGGGCTGGAAACACCATATATTTT
12	TRBV30	few	TRBJ2-7	TRBD1	CAWKDRSYEQYF	TGTGCCTGGAAGGACAGGTCCTACGAGCAGTACTTC
16	TRBV18	few	TRBJ2-7	TRBD1	CASSPYETGLGYEQYF	TGTGCCAGCTCACCTTACGAGACAGGGTTGGGTTACGAGCAGTACTTC
14	TRBV5-6	-	TRBJ2-5	-	CASSLWHLQETQYF	TGTGCCAGCAGCTTGTGGCACCTTCAAGAGACCCAGTACTTC
14	TRBV5-1	-	TRBJ2-5	-	CASSRGGVGETQYF	TGCGCCAGCAGCAGAGGTGGGGTGGGGGAGACCCAGTACTTC
15	TRBV2	few	TRBJ2-2	TRBD2	CASARTSGSNGELFF	TGTGCCAGCGCCCGGACTAGCGGCTCAAACGGGGAGCTGTTTTTT
13	TRBV29-1	-	TRBJ2-3	-	CSLVSGRTDTQYF	TGCAGCCTTGTTTCGGGCAGGACAGATACGCAGTATTTT
15	TRBV6-5	-	TRBJ1-2	TRBD1	CASSPDRGSNYGYTF	TGTGCCAGCAGCCCAGACAGGGGTAGCAACTATGGCTACACCTTC
12	TRBV30	few	TRBJ1-3	-	CALPSQGNTIYF	TGTGCCTTACCTTCACAGGGAAACACCATATATTTT
15	TRBV19	-	TRBJ2-2	-	CASKTTGANTGELFF	TGTGCCAGCAAGACGACAGGAGCGAACACCGGGGAGCTGTTTTTT
13	TRBV10-3	-	TRBJ2-7	-	CATRTVAANEQYF	TGTGCCACCAGGACAGTGGCAGCGAACGAGCAGTACTTC
16	TRBV4-3	-	TRBJ2-2	TRBD2	CASTQRAGVGIGELFF	TGCGCCAGCACCCAGAGAGCGGGAGTAGGTATCGGGGAGCTGTTTTTT
13	TRBV7-9	-	TRBJ2-1	-	CASSLNSYNEQFF	TGTGCCAGCAGCTTAAACTCTTACAATGAGCAGTTCTTC
16	TRBV10-3	-	TRBJ1-1	-	CAISEWGRGMNTEAFF	TGTGCCATCAGTGAGTGGGGGAGGGGGATGAACACTGAAGCTTTCTTT